The 2 T cell receptor beta chains presented below share a single source sample, sequenced in a study of blood T cells in healthy people across ages. The use of a sample-barcoded 5' primer and a J-beta primer mix characterized a second PCR of about 7 to 12 cycles. TCRdb itself ran the 5' RACE reads through MiXCR, one entry per CDR3 protein. The top ten clones hold about 7.7% of a sample with 1.5 million to 2 million distinct CDR3 sequences, approximately 30% of them seen once. Sequencing used blood. These receptors all stem from a woman aged 30 to 39 in good health.

This clonotype was seen many times. This chain connects TRBV5-1 to TRBJ1-2, with D hard to call. The CDR3 extends over 14 amino acids. V gave up 5 bases and J gave up 1 base, with 12 bases separating them. CDR1 SGHRS and CDR2 YFSETQ come from the germline V gene. The CDR3: CASRKSAYNYGYTF. The CDR3 nucleotides are TGCGCCAGCAGGAAGTCGGCTTATAACTATGGCTACACCTTC.

This clonotype was observed a handful of times. The rearrangement links TRBV2 to TRBJ2-1; 12 positions match TRBD2. Germline V gives CDR1 SNHLY, CDR2 FYNNEI. The CDR3 runs 14 residues. J gave up 10 bases and V 6 bases, and 7 bases lay outside the gene matches. CDR3: CASRAGLAGNEQFF. CDR3 DNA: TGTGCCAGCAGGGCTGGACTAGCGGGGAACGAGCAGTTCTTC.